The rows below give T cell receptor beta chains drawn from one sample of a study of cytomegalovirus exposure and HLA in healthy donors. Assay: immunoSEQ multiplex PCR; the TCRdb copy retains only in-frame clones and omits some. The table shows around 58,000 clones, with 65% to 85% occurring only once. Source material: PBMCs. The receptor set was obtained from a female donor in good health and CMV-seronegative. Each CDR3 is given with its conserved first and last residue. The order of the fields is J gene, V gene, D gene, clone size, CDR3 protein, CDR3 DNA. The D gene is left open where the match is weak. The size entry is marked missing in some rows and otherwise reads once, few, many or a size class.

TRBJ2-7	TRBV30	NA	NA	CAWSNGRTYEQYF	TGTGCCTGGAGTAATGGCAGAACCTACGAGCAGTACTTC
TRBJ2-1	TRBV19	TRBD2	NA	CASTDRAGRRYNEQFF	TGTGCCAGTACCGATCGAGCGGGACGTCGCTACAATGAGCAGTTCTTC
TRBJ2-3	TRBV14	TRBD2	NA	CASSRLAGTDTQYF	TGTGCCAGCAGCCGGCTAGCGGGGACAGATACGCAGTATTTT
TRBJ1-5	TRBV28	NA	NA	CASSPWGPRAQHF	TGTGCCAGCAGCCCCTGGGGCCCTCGGGCCCAGCATTTT
TRBJ2-3	TRBV27	TRBD1	NA	CASGPWDRGTDTQYF	TGTGCCAGCGGCCCCTGGGACAGGGGCACAGATACGCAGTATTTT
TRBJ1-2	TRBV28	NA	NA	CASSFAGNGYTF	TGTGCCAGCAGTTTCGCAGGGAATGGCTACACCTTC
TRBJ1-1	TRBV5-1	NA	NA	CASSFQGANTEAFF	TGCGCCAGCAGCTTCCAGGGCGCCAACACTGAAGCTTTCTTT
TRBJ2-1	TRBV28	TRBD1	NA	CASRAGGRLSYNEQFF	TGTGCCAGCAGGGCAGGGGGAAGACTCTCCTACAATGAGCAGTTCTTC
TRBJ1-1	TRBV7-2	NA	NA	CASSLLGAGNTEAFF	TGTGCCAGCAGCTTACTGGGGGCGGGGAACACTGAAGCTTTCTTT
TRBJ1-2	TRBV10-3	NA	once	CAISGTDGYTF	TGTGCCATCAGTGGGACAGATGGCTACACCTTC
TRBJ2-2	TRBV7-2	TRBD2	NA	CASSLVWLAGGGGGELFF	TGTGCCAGCAGCTTAGTTTGGCTAGCGGGAGGAGGAGGCGGGGAGCTGTTTTTT
TRBJ2-5	TRBV30	NA	NA	CAWSVPDRYETQYF	TGTGCCTGGAGTGTACCTGACAGGTACGAGACCCAGTACTTC
TRBJ1-5	TRBV6-6	NA	NA	CASSRGQYSNQPQHF	TGTGCCAGCAGCCGAGGACAATATAGCAATCAGCCCCAGCATTTT
TRBJ2-4	TRBV5-8	NA	NA	CASSLGGELAKNIQYF	TGTGCCAGCAGCTTGGGGGGGGAACTAGCCAAAAACATTCAGTACTTC
TRBJ2-5	TRBV2	TRBD1	few	CASSDETGVEETQYF	TGTGCCAGCAGTGATGAGACAGGGGTGGAGGAGACCCAGTACTTC
TRBJ2-7	TRBV6-6	TRBD1	NA	CASSYPGTGGYEQYF	TGTGCCAGCAGTTATCCCGGGACAGGGGGCTACGAGCAGTACTTC
TRBJ2-3	TRBV27	TRBD2	NA	CASRYGRETTDTQYF	TGTGCCAGCAGATACGGGAGGGAAACGACAGATACGCAGTATTTT
TRBJ1-1	TRBV4-3	NA	NA	CASSQGQTEAFF	TGCGCCAGCAGCCAGGGGCAGACTGAAGCTTTCTTT
TRBJ1-1	TRBV5-6	NA	NA	CASSYSGQFTEAFF	TGTGCCAGCAGCTATAGTGGACAGTTCACGGAAGCTTTCTTT
TRBJ2-3	TRBV7-2	TRBD2	NA	CASSVMWGGGTDTQYF	TGTGCCAGCAGCGTTATGTGGGGGGGTGGGACAGATACGCAGTATTTT
TRBJ2-3	TRBV27	TRBD2	NA	CASSRLSSGGAWDTQYF	TGTGCCAGCAGCCGCCTGTCTAGCGGGGGGGCGTGGGATACGCAGTATTTT
TRBJ2-1	TRBV5-5	TRBD2	once	CASSTLAGGSIDEQFF	TGTGCCAGCAGCACACTAGCGGGGGGGTCTATCGATGAGCAGTTCTTC
TRBJ1-6	TRBV9	TRBD1	NA	CASSPSTGRSPLHF	TGTGCCAGCAGCCCTTCGACAGGGCGTTCACCCCTCCACTTT
TRBJ2-1	TRBV30	NA	NA	CAWSLVDEQFF	TGTGCCTGGAGCTTAGTCGATGAGCAGTTCTTC
TRBJ2-7	TRBV2	TRBD1	NA	CASSEAPGQGFYEQYF	TGTGCCAGCAGTGAAGCGCCGGGACAGGGGTTCTACGAGCAGTACTTC
TRBJ1-1	TRBV6-5	NA	NA	CASSYLAGGQNTEAFF	TGTGCCAGCAGTTACTTGGCCGGGGGGCAGAACACTGAAGCTTTCTTT
TRBJ2-1	TRBV18	TRBD2	NA	CASSPGTSSSEQFF	TGTGCCAGCTCACCAGGGACTAGCAGCTCTGAGCAGTTCTTC
TRBJ2-3	TRBV9	NA	NA	CASSVGPSADTQYF	TGTGCCAGCAGCGTAGGGCCCAGTGCAGATACGCAGTATTTT
TRBJ2-7	TRBV28	NA	once	CASSSTREQYF	TGTGCCAGCAGTTCAACGCGAGAGCAGTACTTC
TRBJ1-5	TRBV19	NA	few	CASSSQGNAYSHQPQHF	TGTGCCAGTAGTAGCCAGGGGAACGCTTATAGCCATCAGCCCCAGCATTTT
TRBJ2-7	TRBV2	NA	NA	CASSRRGF	TGTGCCAGCAGTCGACGGGGTTTC
TRBJ2-7	TRBV5-1	TRBD2	NA	CASSLSGTSGGSYEQYF	TGCGCCAGCAGCTTGTCCGGGACTAGCGGAGGCTCCTACGAGCAGTACTTC
TRBJ2-5	TRBV4-1	TRBD2	NA	CASSQPGLAGVGETQYF	TGCGCCAGCAGCCAACCGGGACTAGCGGGAGTTGGAGAGACCCAGTACTTC
TRBJ1-4	TRBV5-1	NA	NA	CASSLATTAANEKLFF	TGCGCCAGCAGCTTGGCAACGACAGCAGCAAATGAAAAACTGTTTTTT
TRBJ1-3	TRBV4-1	TRBD1	NA	CASSQDFGQGAVGGNTIYF	TGCGCCAGCAGCCAAGATTTCGGACAGGGGGCGGTTGGTGGAAACACCATATATTTT
TRBJ1-5	TRBV10-3	TRBD1	NA	CAISEDFRQGNQPQHF	TGTGCCATCAGTGAAGATTTCAGACAGGGGAATCAGCCCCAGCATTTT
TRBJ1-6	TRBV19	TRBD1	NA	CASSINQGTGDSPLHF	TGTGCCAGTAGTATTAATCAAGGGACAGGGGACTCACCCCTCCACTTT
TRBJ1-1	TRBV6-6	NA	few	CASSYPAVSGTEAFF	TGTGCCAGCAGTTACCCCGCTGTTTCGGGCACTGAAGCTTTCTTT
TRBJ2-2	TRBV7-2	NA	NA	CASSLEPGKNTGELFF	TGTGCCAGCAGCTTAGAGCCAGGCAAGAACACCGGGGAGCTGTTTTTT
TRBJ2-7	TRBV19	TRBD2	NA	CASSTSAGASYEQYF	TGTGCCAGTAGCACATCAGCGGGAGCGAGCTACGAGCAGTACTTC
TRBJ2-3	TRBV15	TRBD2	NA	CATSRAGGGYGEADTQYF	TGTGCCACCAGCAGAGCGGGGGGGGGCTACGGGGAGGCAGATACGCAGTATTTT
TRBJ2-2	TRBV2	TRBD2	NA	CASSQGLDSGAVF	TGTGCCAGCAGCCAGGGACTAGATAGCGGAGCTGTTTTT
TRBJ2-1	TRBV19	NA	NA	CASSNSEREQFF	TGTGCCAGTAGTAATAGTGAACGCGAGCAGTTCTTC
TRBJ1-1	TRBV10-3	TRBD1	NA	CAISESGQGMNTEAFF	TGTGCCATCAGTGAGTCAGGACAGGGAATGAACACTGAAGCTTTCTTT
TRBJ2-7	TRBV7-2	TRBD1	NA	CASQGESNEQYF	TGTGCCAGCCAGGGGGAGTCCAACGAGCAGTACTTC
TRBJ1-2	TRBV21-1	NA	NA	CATQSPNIGTVNGYTF	TGTGCCACCCAAAGCCCAAATATCGGGACAGTGAATGGCTACACCTTC